Below are 6 T cell receptor beta chains sequenced from a single sample in a study of T cell changes during pregnancy in multiple sclerosis. Measured with immunoSEQ multiplex PCR; TCRdb has only the in-frame clones, and not every one. The sample consists of around 37,000 clones, more than 70% of them appearing once. Sequenced material: CD8+ T cells from peripheral blood mononuclear cells, taken in the third trimester of pregnancy. Every receptor here comes from a female donor with multiple sclerosis, enrolled in a pregnancy study.

The genes are TRBV9 and TRBJ2-7; D might be TRBD1 (6 bases). Germline CDR1 is SGDLS and CDR2 is YYNGEE. The CDR3 is 15 amino acids. Deletions cut 4 bases from V and 5 bases from J, with 19 bases between. The CDR3 sequence: CASSRLTGKADEQYF. Here the CDR3 DNA reads TGTGCCAGCAGCCGCCTTACAGGGAAAGCGGACGAGCAGTACTTC.

V and J are TRBV27 and TRBJ2-3, with D tentatively TRBD2 (5 bases). Germline V gene sequence: CDR1 MNHEY, CDR2 SMNVEV (reference sequence). This CDR3 contains 13 residues. The germline V and J ends were trimmed by 2 bases and 8 bases, with 11 bases remaining between them. CDR3 residues: CASSLPSLGTQYF. Written as DNA, the CDR3 is TGTGCCAGCAGTTTACCTAGCCTGGGTACGCAGTATTTT.

This clone was found a few times. The chain recombines TRBV4-2 with TRBJ2-5; possibly TRBD2 for D (6 bases). The CDR3 loop spans 16 amino acids. The V and J ends lost 0 bases and 5 bases respectively, with 16 bases between them. Germline V gives CDR1 LGHNA, CDR2 YNFKEQ. The DNA of the CDR3 is TGTGCCAGCAGCCAAGATCAGAGCGGCGGGGCGGAGACCCAGTACTTC. Translation: CASSQDQSGGAETQYF.

The table lists this clone with a count of one. The chain has TRBV7-6 and TRBJ2-1, with 7 bases matching TRBD1. The CDR3 runs to 13 residues. V shed 3 bases and J 10 bases; nucleotides not matched to a gene: 6. Germline V gives CDR1 SGHVS, CDR2 FNYEAQ. DNA of the CDR3: TGTGCCAGCAGCTTTGGGAGAGGGGGCGAGCAGTTCTTC. Translation: CASSFGRGGEQFF.

The chain has TRBV9 and TRBJ2-2; D is ambiguous. CDR3 length: 16 residues. CDR1 and CDR2 from the germline V gene are SGDLS and YYNGEE. V dropped 1 base and J dropped 1 base, with 11 bases sitting between them. The CDR3 region has the DNA TGTGCCAGCAGCGTACCCCGCGCAGGGAACACCGGGGAGCTGTTTTTT. Translation: CASSVPRAGNTGELFF. The full variable domain, rest sourced from reference TRBV9 and TRBJ2-2, is DSGVTQTPKHLITATGQRVTLRCSPRSGDLSVYWYQQSLDQGLQFLIQYYNGEERAKGNILERFSAQQFPDLHSELNLSSLELGDSALYFCASSVPRAGNTGELFFGEGSRLTVL.

This clone was counted between two and nine times. The chain couples TRBV7-8 to TRBJ1-5, with a possible D match to TRBD1 (5 bases). CDR1 SGHVS and CDR2 FQNEAQ come from the germline V gene. V was shortened by 5 bases and J by 5 bases, with 13 bases between the two germline ends. The CDR3 sequence is 14 residues long. The CDR3 sequence is CASSPLRDYQPQHF. For the CDR3, the DNA is TGTGCCAGCAGCCCCCTGAGGGACTATCAGCCCCAGCATTTT.